The 25 T cell receptor beta chains reported below all come from one sample, sequenced in a study of T cells in Graves' hyperthyroidism and ophthalmopathy. Amplified regions were TCR beta CDR3 sequences from RNA transcripts. In the first-round RT-PCR of the TCR CDR3, the HTBI primer set was used. MiXCR, applied by TCRdb to the multiplex PCR reads, yields one record per CDR3 protein. Of around 560,000 distinct CDR3 sequences in the sample, over 15% are singletons; the top ten hold more than 15%. Specimen: blood. These receptors came from a woman under 30 with Graves' hyperthyroidism.

In its sample, this clonotype was seen a few times. The chain has TRBV4-3 and TRBJ1-5; unclear D gene. Per the germline V gene, CDR1 is LGHNA and CDR2 is YSLEER. This CDR3 comprises 14 residues. The V gene lost 1 base and the J gene lost 5 bases, with 9 bases spanning the gap. The CDR3 region has the DNA TGCGCCAGCAGCCAAGTACAAGGCCATCAGCCCCAGCATTTT. This gives the protein CASSQVQGHQPQHF.

J is TRBJ1-2 and V is TRBV10-3, with no clear D. This CDR3 comprises 13 residues. The germline V gene encodes CDR1 ENHRY and CDR2 SYGVKD. Trimming shortened V by 0 bases and J by 3 bases, and 5 bases separated the two germline ends. For the CDR3, the DNA is TGTGCCATCAGTGAGTCGGGTCACTATGGCTACACCTTC. Amino acids: CAISESGHYGYTF.

This clonotype has ten or more counts. This sequence joins TRBV10-3 and TRBJ2-7; TRBD1 aligns across 9 bases. The CDR3 is made up of 13 amino acids. The germline CDR1 and CDR2 sequences are ENHRY and SYGVKD. After removal of 6 bases from V and 5 bases from J, the junction contained 5 bases not matched to a gene. The CDR3 loop is CAIRSGTGNEQYF. For the CDR3, the DNA is TGTGCCATCAGATCCGGGACAGGGAACGAGCAGTACTTC.

This clonotype showed up just a few times. V and J are TRBV24-1 and TRBJ2-3; 8 bases agree with TRBD1. The V gene end was trimmed by 4 bases and the J gene end by 4 bases; junction bases not matched to a gene: 3. The CDR3 totals 14 residues. The germline gives CDR1 KGHDR, CDR2 SFDVKD. The CDR3 DNA reads TGTGCCACCAGTGACGACAGGGGTCCAGATACGCAGTATTTT. Its translation: CATSDDRGPDTQYF.

This clonotype was seen repeatedly, ten times or more. V gene TRBV28 combines with J gene TRBJ1-1; D is uncertain. There are 14 residues in the CDR3. Germline-derived CDR1 and CDR2 are MDHEN and SYDVKM. Trimming took 2 bases from V and 0 from J, leaving 7 bases between them. CDR3 loop: CASSLTRLNTEAFF. The CDR3 bases are TGTGCCAGCAGTTTAACCCGACTGAACACTGAAGCTTTCTTT.

The CDR3 here is CATSREERQGNYEQYF. CDR3 DNA: TGTGCCACCAGCAGAGAGGAAAGACAGGGAAACTACGAGCAGTACTTC. This chain joins TRBV15 and TRBJ2-7; TRBD1 aligns across 7 bases. The germline gives CDR1 LNHNV, CDR2 YYDKDF (reference sequence). V lost 0 bases, J lost 3 bases, and 8 bases stayed unmatched. CDR3 length: 16 amino acids.

The chain joins TRBV6-2 or TRBV6-3 to TRBJ2-2; D is unresolved. Germline-derived CDR1 and CDR2 are MNHEY and SVGEGT. The CDR3 covers 13 residues. V lost 6 bases and J 5 bases, leaving 10 bases between the germline ends. The CDR3 here is CASRAFNTGELFF. The CDR3 DNA sequence: TGTGCCAGCAGAGCCTTCAATACCGGGGAGCTGTTTTTT.

J is TRBJ2-2 and V is TRBV6-5, with D perhaps matching TRBD1 (5 bases). Per germline, CDR1 MNHEY and CDR2 SVGAGI. The V end lost 3 bases, the J end lost 5 bases, and 16 bases lay between the germline ends. CDR3 length: 16 residues. The CDR3 DNA follows: TGTGCCAGCAGTTATCCCCTGGGGCCTGGGACCGGGGAGCTGTTTTTT. This translates into CASSYPLGPGTGELFF.

This clonotype was found many times. The chain is built from TRBV2 and TRBJ1-1; the D is unclear. This CDR3 spans 12 amino acids. V was shortened by 7 bases and J by 0 bases, with 6 bases between the two germline ends. Germline-derived CDR1 and CDR2 are SNHLY and FYNNEI. Written as DNA, the CDR3 is TGTGCCAGCACAGACATGAACACTGAAGCTTTCTTT. The encoded protein is CASTDMNTEAFF.

In nucleotides, the CDR3 is TGTGCCAGCAGTTCGCCGACAGGATTTAGCAATCAGCCCCAGCATTTT. It codes for CASSSPTGFSNQPQHF. This chain links TRBV28 with TRBJ1-5; D is perhaps TRBD1 (6 bases). V dropped 4 bases and J dropped 0 bases, with 13 bases sitting between them. Germline V lookup: CDR1 MDHEN, CDR2 SYDVKM. This CDR3 is 16 amino acids long.

This clonotype was seen ten or more times. The V gene is TRBV7-9, the J gene TRBJ2-7; 11 positions agree with TRBD2. This CDR3 spans 17 amino acids. V lost 0 bases and J lost 4; bases outside the gene matches: 8. Germline loops: CDR1 SEHNR, CDR2 FQNEAQ (reference sequence). For the CDR3, the DNA is TGTGCCAGCAGCTTAGCCCTCACTACTAGCGGGGGATACGAGCAGTACTTC. Its protein product is CASSLALTTSGGYEQYF.

This clonotype occurred a few times. V usage is TRBV6-2 or TRBV6-3 and J usage is TRBJ2-7; tentative D call: TRBD1 (5 bases). V lost 3 bases, J lost 3 bases, and 15 bases lay in between. The CDR3 has 15 residues. The germline V gene encodes CDR1 MNHEY and CDR2 SVGEGT. The CDR3 is CASSYELRGRYEQYF. As DNA, the CDR3 is TGTGCCAGCAGTTATGAGTTAAGGGGCCGCTACGAGCAGTACTTC.

This clonotype appeared many times. The chain carries TRBV6-6 and TRBJ2-3, with 7 bases lining up with TRBD2. V trimming: 2 bases; J trimming: 4 bases; junction bases outside the gene matches: 9. The CDR3 extends over 16 amino acids. Germline V gene lookup returns CDR1 MNHNY and CDR2 SVGAGI (reference sequence). CDR3 sequence (DNA): TGTGCCAGCAGTTACATATCGGGCGGGAGCGCAGATACGCAGTATTTT. Amino acids: CASSYISGGSADTQYF.

In this sample, this clonotype turned up many times. This rearrangement joins TRBV12-3 or TRBV12-4 to TRBJ1-5; maybe TRBD1 (6 bases). CDR3 length equals 16 residues. V lost 6 bases to trimming and J lost 2 bases, with 17 bases between them. The CDR3 nucleotides read TGTGCCAGCAGCCCGGGTTGGGGGCGCGGCAATCAGCCCCAGCATTTT. Residues: CASSPGWGRGNQPQHF.

This clonotype was observed at least ten times. The rearrangement links TRBV18 to TRBJ2-3, with D unresolved. Germline CDR1 reads KGHSH; CDR2 reads LQKENI. The CDR3 sequence is 12 residues long. V lost 4 bases and J 2 bases, leaving 4 bases between the germline ends. The CDR3 coding sequence is TGTGCCAGCTCACAAAACACAGATACGCAGTATTTT. Translation gives CASSQNTDTQYF.

This clonotype was seen ten or more times. The V call is TRBV9, the J call TRBJ1-3; weak D call: TRBD1 (5 bases). V lost 3 bases to trimming and J lost 1 base, with 20 bases between them. This CDR3 comprises 18 residues. Germline-derived CDR1 and CDR2 are SGDLS and YYNGEE. CDR3 sequence (DNA): TGTGCCAGCAGCGCACGAGGGGAGCGCGGCAGGTCTGGAAACACCATATATTTT. As protein: CASSARGERGRSGNTIYF.

The gene calls are TRBV7-6 and TRBJ2-5; tentatively, D is TRBD1 or TRBD2 (6 bases each). There are 15 residues in the CDR3. Trimming took off 4 bases at V and 0 bases at J, with 12 bases between the two ends. Germline CDR1 reads SGHVS; CDR2 reads FNYEAQ. CDR3 sequence reads: CASSSYRGHQETQYF. CDR3 sequence (DNA): TGTGCCAGCAGCTCATACCGGGGGCACCAAGAGACCCAGTACTTC.

Concerning this clonotype itself: A junction end diverges from the germline sequence, so it may reflect a read error. This sequence joins TRBV5-1 and TRBJ2-1, with D unclear. Germline CDR1 SGHRS, CDR2 YFSETQ. CDR3 length: 13 amino acids. This chain's CDR3 is CASSMSTYNDQFF. The CDR3 DNA is TGCGCCAGCAGCATGTCGACCTACAATGATCAGTTCTTC. The entire variable domain, with the rest obtained from reference TRBV5-1 and TRBJ2-1, is as follows: KAGVTQTPRYLIKTRGQQVTLSCSPISGHRSVSWYQQTPGQGLQFLFEYFSETQRNKGNFPGRFSGRQFSNSRSEMNVSTLELGDSALYLCASSMSTYNDQFFGPGTRLTVL.

V and J are TRBV5-4 and TRBJ2-1; 7 positions agree with TRBD2. This CDR3 region has 15 residues. Germline CDR1 reads SGHNT; CDR2 reads YYREEE (reference sequence). V gave up 4 bases and J gave up 2 bases; unmatched junction bases: 6. The CDR3, as DNA: TGTGCCAGCAGCCCGAGCGGGGAGACCTACAATGAGCAGTTCTTC. Translation gives CASSPSGETYNEQFF. Full variable domain (rest looked up from reference TRBV5-4 and TRBJ2-1): ETGVTQSPTHLIKTRGQQVTLRCSSQSGHNTVSWYQQALGQGPQFIFQYYREEENGRGNFPPRFSGLQFPNYSSELNVNALELDDSALYLCASSPSGETYNEQFFGPGTRLTVL.

The sample holds many counts of this clonotype. The chain carries TRBV27 and TRBJ2-5; TRBD1 aligns across 8 bases. With 5 bases clipped from V and 2 bases from J, the junction kept 10 bases outside the gene matches. Looked up from germline, CDR1 is MNHEY and CDR2 is SMNVEV (reference sequence). This CDR3 contains 16 residues. The CDR3 sequence is CASSGRGTGKQETQYF. CDR3 coding DNA: TGTGCCAGCAGTGGCCGCGGGACAGGAAAACAAGAGACCCAGTACTTC.

This clonotype was observed a handful of times. The chain uses TRBV19 and TRBJ1-2, with TRBD1 as a possible D gene (5 bases). V was pared by 10 bases and J by 5 bases, with 20 bases between. The CDR3 spans 14 residues. CDR1 is LNHDA, CDR2 SQIVND, per germline (reference sequence). The CDR3 reads CATRPRTPAYGYTF. The DNA for the CDR3 is TGTGCCACCCGCCCCCGGACACCTGCTTATGGCTACACCTTC.

The sample holds many counts of this clonotype. The V and J genes are TRBV6-1 and TRBJ1-1, with 11 bases identical to TRBD1. The J segment lost 5 bases and the V segment lost 6 bases, leaving 14 bases of the junction unmatched. CDR3 length: 17 residues. Per the germline V gene, CDR1 is MNHNS and CDR2 is SASEGT. This chain's CDR3 is CASSWTWTGGSATEAFF. CDR3 in DNA: TGTGCCAGCAGCTGGACTTGGACAGGGGGCAGCGCGACTGAAGCTTTCTTT.

The table lists this clonotype with many counts. The V gene is TRBV10-1, the J gene TRBJ2-1; TRBD2 matches at 8 bases. The CDR3 length is 16 residues. The germline V gene encodes CDR1 WNHNN and CDR2 SYGVQD (reference sequence). The trim removed 0 bases at V and 0 bases at J, leaving 1 base unmatched. CDR3 bases: TGCGCCAGCAGTGAGTCGGCGGGGGGCTCCTACAATGAGCAGTTCTTC. This codes for CASSESAGGSYNEQFF.

This clonotype has only a few counts. The J gene is TRBJ2-1, the V gene TRBV11-2, with no clear D. V dropped 6 bases and J dropped 4 bases, with 10 bases sitting between them. The germline V gene has CDR1 SGHAT and CDR2 FQNNGV. The CDR3 contains 13 residues. DNA for the CDR3: TGTGCCAGCAGTGATTACTCTTACAATGAGCAGTTCTTC. Translated: CASSDYSYNEQFF. The full variable domain, with the rest looked up from reference TRBV11-2 and TRBJ2-1, is EAGVAQSPRYKIIEKRQSVAFWCNPISGHATLYWYQQILGQGPKLLIQFQNNGVVDDSQLPKDRFSAERLKGVDSTLKIQPAKLEDSAVYLCASSDYSYNEQFFGPGTRLTVL.

The J gene is TRBJ1-2, the V gene TRBV28; TRBD1 agrees at 7 bases. In germline, CDR1 is MDHEN, CDR2 SYDVKM. The CDR3 spans 13 residues. J was trimmed by 3 bases and V by 7 bases; bases with no gene match: 5. The CDR3 sequence is CASTQDRYYGYTF. The CDR3 nucleotides are TGTGCCAGCACCCAGGACAGGTACTATGGCTACACCTTC.